A single T cell receptor beta chain is shown here with its context. This record comes from a study of blood T cell repertoires in COVID-19. Looking at the study overall: The analysed material was cDNA or gDNA that came from T cells, B-cell-depleted T cells, or PBMCs.

Authors' data handling: Reference gene primer amplification gave estimated nucleated cell counts. Here immunoSEQ multiplex PCR was the method, and the copy in TCRdb shows in-frame clones only, minus some. V and J calls and clone size are as listed in that table; D and trimming were resolved from the DNA. Seen here are under 200,000 clones, 88% observed once, and the top ten hold around 2.3%. CDR1 and CDR2 (germline): SQVTM, ANQGSEA. V lost 7 bases and J lost 0; bases outside the gene matches: 7. The CDR3 has 15 amino acids. What was sequenced was peripheral blood. The sequence was obtained from a man in his 70s with active or convalescent COVID-19. The chain has TRBV29-1 and TRBJ2-1, with 9 nucleotides matching TRBD1. CDR3 in DNA: TGCAGCGCAACAGGGGGCCCTAGCTCCTACAATGAGCAGTTCTTC. Its translation: CSATGGPSSYNEQFF.